Listed here is a single T cell receptor beta chain. J gave up 4 bases and V 2 bases, and 6 bases lay outside the gene matches. Germline assignment: CDR1 SGHTS and CDR2 YDEGEE. CDR3 length: 15 residues. Profiling relied on immunoSEQ multiplex PCR, and the TCRdb table lists in-frame clones only, not all of them. This sample has more than 75,000 clones; about 94% occur once, and the top ten carry 2% to 3%. This record comes from a study of T cell changes during pregnancy in multiple sclerosis. The sample in question was peripheral blood, obtained in the third trimester of pregnancy. The chain has TRBV5-8 and TRBJ2-3; 8 bases fit TRBD2. The receptor comes from a female donor with multiple sclerosis, enrolled in a pregnancy study. CDR3 in amino acids: CASSLGGGSADTQYF. The CDR3 DNA reads as TGTGCCAGCAGCTTAGGCGGGGGGAGTGCAGATACGCAGTATTTT. Filled out from reference TRBV5-8 and TRBJ2-3, the complete variable domain reads EAGVTQSPTHLIKTRGQQATLRCSPISGHTSVYWYQQALGLGLQFLLWYDEGEERNRGNFPPRFSGRQFPNYSSELNVNALELEDSALYLCASSLGGGSADTQYFGPGTRLTVL.